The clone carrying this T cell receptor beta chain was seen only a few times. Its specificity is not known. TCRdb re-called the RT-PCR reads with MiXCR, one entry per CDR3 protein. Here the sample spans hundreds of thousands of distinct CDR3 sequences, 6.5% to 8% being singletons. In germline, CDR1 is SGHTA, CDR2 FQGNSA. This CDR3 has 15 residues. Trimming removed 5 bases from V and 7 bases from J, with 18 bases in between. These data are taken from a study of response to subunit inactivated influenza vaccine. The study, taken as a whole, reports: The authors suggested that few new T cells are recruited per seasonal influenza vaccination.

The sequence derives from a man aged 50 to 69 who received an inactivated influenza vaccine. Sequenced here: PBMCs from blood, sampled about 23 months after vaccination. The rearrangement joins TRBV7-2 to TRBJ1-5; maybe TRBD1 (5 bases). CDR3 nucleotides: TGTGCCAGCAGCCCCCAAGGACGGGGGAGCCAGCCCCAGCATTTT. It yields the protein CASSPQGRGSQPQHF. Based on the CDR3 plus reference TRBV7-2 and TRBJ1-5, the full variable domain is GAGVSQSPSNKVTEKGKDVELRCDPISGHTALYWYRQSLGQGLEFLIYFQGNSAPDKSGLPSDRFSAERTGGSVSTLTIQRTQQEDSAVYLCASSPQGRGSQPQHFGDGTRLSIL.